A selection of T cell receptor beta chains follows, all from one sample in a study of human T cells and chemical hapten exposure. TCRdb processed the RACE reads anew with MiXCR; each CDR3 protein has one entry. The top ten hold around 1.9% of the sample, which has roughly 130,000 distinct CDR3 sequences, 8.5% to 9.5% seen once. The sample was whole blood. The receptors were sampled from a male donor in good health. Some clones in this sample may be carry-over from other donors' samples. The CDR3 runs from the conserved cysteine through the conserved F or W.

TRBJ2-5	TRBV7-2	CASSLLELAIETQYF
TRBJ2-2	TRBV13	CASSPEGQGATGELFF
TRBJ2-7	TRBV5-4	CASSSSAGTYEQYF
TRBJ1-5	TRBV19	CASNRGNQPQHF
TRBJ1-4	TRBV20-1	CSARDPGREGEKLFF
TRBJ2-1	TRBV6-5	CASSYSLAGDRTGNEQFF
TRBJ2-7	TRBV20-1	CSARDGAYEQYF
TRBJ2-2	TRBV4-2	CASSQPKGGGNTGELFF
TRBJ2-2	TRBV7-7	CASSLGLAGSTNTGELFF
TRBJ2-5	TRBV5-1	CASSSGRAEETQYF
TRBJ2-6	TRBV6-1	CASSLQDSSGANVLTF
TRBJ2-2	TRBV20-1	CSAGLTSNTGELFF
TRBJ1-2	TRBV6-6	CASSFTTDHGYTF
TRBJ1-1	TRBV7-9	CASSLEDRRRTLKLSLDIAFF
TRBJ2-5	TRBV12-5	CASGPGRAVQETQYF
TRBJ2-2	TRBV29-1	CSVAEGSNTGELFF
TRBJ2-2	TRBV12-3/TRBV12-4	CASSSRGWGTGELFF